One sample yielded the 27 T cell receptor beta chains listed below, sequenced in a study of beta chain features in type 1 diabetes. These receptors have no identified antigens. Reverse transcribing all isolated RNA meant expressed TCRB transcripts were sequenced. This table comes from immunoSEQ multiplex PCR, and its TCRdb copy is limited to in-frame clones, with some not included. The profile covers roughly 150,000 clones, with under 13% appearing a single time and around 0.5% taken by the ten largest. Study-wide points: TCRB CDR3 length was moderately but significantly reduced in all four CD4+ subsets of Type 1 diabetes patients.

The sample comprised central memory CD4+ T cells from blood. The receptors shown here come from a young man with type 1 diabetes.

This clone showed up just a few times. The chain couples TRBV27 to TRBJ1-2; 9 nucleotides align to TRBD1. This CDR3 region has 14 residues. V dropped 8 bases and J dropped 4; count of bases not matched to a gene: 8. Germline CDR1 is MNHEY and CDR2 is SMNVEV (reference sequence). The CDR3 DNA reads TGTGCCAGCTCTAGGACAGGGGACGGCTATGGCTACACCTTC. Translation gives CASSRTGDGYGYTF.

This clone has a handful of counts. The chain combines TRBV4-1 with TRBJ2-1, with D maybe TRBD2 (5 bases). Looked up from germline, CDR1 is MGHRA and CDR2 is YSYEKL. The CDR3 has 12 amino acids. V dropped 4 bases and J dropped 7 bases, with 8 bases sitting between them. CDR3 sequence (DNA): TGCGCCAGCAGCCGGACTGGTAATGAGCAGTTCTTC. Translating it yields CASSRTGNEQFF.

J is TRBJ1-4 and V is TRBV15; D not resolved. The germline V and J ends were trimmed by 0 bases and 10 bases, with 18 bases remaining between them. Germline V gives CDR1 LNHNV, CDR2 YYDKDF (reference sequence). The CDR3 totals 16 residues. In DNA form, the CDR3 reads TGTGCCACCAGCAGAGATGCCCCTACCACAGAACCAAAACTGTTTTTT. It codes for CATSRDAPTTEPKLFF.

This clone was recorded a few times. The chain combines TRBV4-2 with TRBJ2-3; 11 nucleotides align to TRBD2. There are 16 residues in the CDR3. V dropped 3 bases and J dropped 5; count of bases not matched to a gene: 7. Germline V gene data show CDR1 as LGHNA and CDR2 as YNFKEQ. DNA of the CDR3: TGTGCCAGCAGCCAGGCACTAGCGGGAGATAGAGATACGCAGTATTTT. The encoded protein is CASSQALAGDRDTQYF.

The CDR3 protein is CSVDTGRGGDEKLFF. As DNA, the CDR3 is TGCAGCGTTGATACGGGAAGGGGGGGCGATGAAAAACTGTTTTTT. The chain has TRBV29-1 and TRBJ1-4; tentative D call: TRBD1 (6 bases). The CDR3 is 15 residues long. Germline lookup yields CDR1 SQVTM and CDR2 ANQGSEA. V was clipped by 3 bases and J by 6 bases, with 17 bases between them.

The chain uses TRBV7-9 and TRBJ1-5; a possible D gene is TRBD1 (5 bases). Trimming took off 4 bases at V and 2 bases at J, with 15 bases between the two ends. From germline, CDR1 is SEHNR and CDR2 FQNEAQ (reference sequence). This CDR3 comprises 16 residues. The CDR3 DNA follows: TGTGCCAGCAGCTCTTTCGCGGGGCCGGGCAATCAGCCCCAGCATTTT. Translation gives CASSSFAGPGNQPQHF.

The chain couples TRBV28 to TRBJ2-1; tentative D call: TRBD2 (6 bases). The CDR3 runs 16 residues. Trimming pared 3 bases from V and 6 bases from J, leaving 18 bases between. CDR1 and CDR2 (germline): MDHEN, SYDVKM. The CDR3 spells CASSLVGGSVGNEQFF. The CDR3 DNA reads TGTGCCAGCAGTTTGGTGGGGGGTAGTGTGGGCAATGAGCAGTTCTTC.

This clone was counted a few times. This chain connects TRBV5-4 to TRBJ2-5, with 10 bases identical to TRBD2. Germline V gene data show CDR1 as SGHNT and CDR2 as YYREEE (reference sequence). The ends lost 3 bases at V and 5 bases at J; junction bases unmatched: 10. The CDR3 runs 16 residues. The CDR3 coding sequence is TGTGCCAGCAGCTCCCAAGCGGGAGGGCCCATCGAGACCCAGTACTTC. Translated: CASSSQAGGPIETQYF.

The V and J genes are TRBV7-2 and TRBJ2-5, with TRBD1 identical over 7 bases. The trim removed 4 bases at V and 4 bases at J, leaving 15 bases unmatched. Germline V gene lookup returns CDR1 SGHTA and CDR2 FQGNSA. The CDR3 is 17 residues long. CDR3 loop: CASSSRRTGGSAETQYF. The DNA of the CDR3 is TGTGCCAGCAGCTCCCGGCGGACAGGAGGTTCGGCAGAGACCCAGTACTTC. The variable domain in full, completed from reference TRBV7-2 and TRBJ2-5, reads GAGVSQSPSNKVTEKGKDVELRCDPISGHTALYWYRQSLGQGLEFLIYFQGNSAPDKSGLPSDRFSAERTGGSVSTLTIQRTQQEDSAVYLCASSSRRTGGSAETQYFGPGTRLLVL.

This clone was detected a few times. The chain links TRBV4-2 to TRBJ2-3; D is possibly TRBD2 (5 bases). The germline gives CDR1 LGHNA, CDR2 YNFKEQ. The V end lost 6 bases, the J end lost 4 bases, and 8 bases lay between the germline ends. CDR3 length: 12 residues. The CDR3 loop reads CASRGEADTQYF. In DNA, the CDR3 is TGTGCCAGCAGGGGAGAAGCAGATACGCAGTATTTT.

This clone was seen ten or more times. The genes are TRBV30 and TRBJ1-4, with no clear D. The CDR3 contains 14 residues. The germline gives CDR1 GTSNPN, CDR2 SVGIG (reference sequence). V dropped 0 bases and J dropped 7 bases, with 12 bases sitting between them. In nucleotides, the CDR3 is TGTGCCTGGAGTGTACTCGGGAGTCCTGAAAAACTGTTTTTT. Translating gives CAWSVLGSPEKLFF. The full variable domain, in which reference TRBV30 and TRBJ1-4 provide the parts outside the CDR3, is SQTIHQWPATLVQPVGSPLSLECTVEGTSNPNLYWYRQAAGRGLQLLFYSVGIGQISSEVPQNLSASRPQDRQFILSSKKLLLSDSGFYLCAWSVLGSPEKLFFGSGTQLSVL.

This clone was seen more than once but under ten times. The chain employs TRBV29-1 and TRBJ2-5; TRBD1 is a possible D gene (7 bases). This CDR3 has 14 amino acids. Germline CDR1 SQVTM, CDR2 ANQGSEA. The V end was cut by 6 bases, the J end by 5 bases, with 19 bases between. CDR3 coding DNA: TGCAGCGTCCGCGCGGGACAGATCGGGGAGACCCAGTACTTC. The encoded protein is CSVRAGQIGETQYF.

This clone has a handful of counts. The chain has TRBV5-1 and TRBJ2-6, with TRBD2 matching 7 bases. Germline CDR1 is SGHRS and CDR2 is YFSETQ. The CDR3 is made up of 16 amino acids. With V trimmed by 7 bases and J by 0 bases, 7 bases remained unmatched. The chain's CDR3 is CASFRGESSGANVLTF. CDR3 nucleotides: TGCGCCAGCTTTCGGGGGGAAAGCTCTGGGGCCAACGTCCTGACTTTC.

This sequence joins TRBV9 and TRBJ2-3; perhaps TRBD1 as D (6 bases). The germline gives CDR1 SGDLS, CDR2 YYNGEE. V lost 0 bases and J lost 8, with 13 bases in between. This CDR3 has 14 residues. The CDR3 is CASSVEQGFSTQYF. DNA for the CDR3: TGTGCCAGCAGCGTAGAACAGGGTTTCAGTACGCAGTATTTT.

This clone was detected only a few times. The V and J genes are TRBV7-9 and TRBJ2-7; maybe TRBD2 (5 bases). V was shortened by 1 base and J by 7 bases, with 17 bases between the two germline ends. Germline V gives CDR1 SEHNR, CDR2 FQNEAQ (reference sequence). The CDR3 runs 15 residues. CDR3 in DNA: TGTGCCAGCAGCTTAGAGTCAGGCGGGTCCGGTGAGCAGTACTTC. This gives the protein CASSLESGGSGEQYF.

In its sample, this clone was seen a few times. The chain joins TRBV6-6 to TRBJ2-1; D might be TRBD1 (5 bases). This CDR3 region has 13 residues. Germline V gives CDR1 MNHNY, CDR2 SVGAGI (reference sequence). V was shortened by 5 bases and J by 6 bases, with 11 bases between the two germline ends. The CDR3 loop is CASSRGQSNEQFF. The CDR3 nucleotides are TGTGCCAGCAGTAGGGGCCAGTCCAATGAGCAGTTCTTC.

This sequence joins TRBV25-1 and TRBJ1-5; 11 bases line up with TRBD1. Germline V CDR1 and CDR2: MGHDK, SYGVNS. The CDR3 has 10 amino acids. Trimming at V came to 10 bases and at J to 15 bases, leaving 5 bases not matched to a gene. CDR3 sequence: CANTGQGVHF. The CDR3 DNA follows: TGTGCCAATACGGGACAGGGGGTGCATTTT.

This chain connects TRBV5-4 to TRBJ2-7; 13 bases are a match to TRBD2. V lost 1 base, J lost 3 bases, and 4 bases stayed unmatched. CDR1 is SGHNT, CDR2 YYREEE, per germline (reference sequence). The CDR3 consists of 16 residues. The CDR3 coding sequence is TGTGCCAGCAGCTTGACTAGCGGGAGGGCCAGCTACGAGCAGTACTTC. Encoded protein: CASSLTSGRASYEQYF.

The chain links TRBV7-2 to TRBJ2-7, with a possible D match to TRBD2 (6 bases). The germline V gene has CDR1 SGHTA and CDR2 FQGNSA. Trimming took off 6 bases at V and 3 bases at J, with 15 bases between the two ends. The CDR3 contains 14 residues. The CDR3 DNA reads as TGTGCCAGCAGTTCGGACGGGGGACTCTACGAGCAGTACTTC. Residues: CASSSDGGLYEQYF.

The rearrangement links TRBV7-9 to TRBJ1-5; D is undetermined. This CDR3 spans 15 amino acids. The germline V and J ends were trimmed by 0 bases and 4 bases, with 10 bases remaining between them. Germline V gives CDR1 SEHNR, CDR2 FQNEAQ (reference sequence). CDR3: CASSLAGSGNQPQHF. Here the CDR3 DNA reads TGTGCCAGCAGCTTAGCTGGTTCCGGGAATCAGCCCCAGCATTTT.

V gene TRBV28 combines with J gene TRBJ2-7, with a tentative D call TRBD1 (6 bases). V lost 6 bases, J lost 2 bases, and 17 bases lay in between. The CDR3 loop spans 15 amino acids. The germline CDR1 and CDR2 sequences are MDHEN and SYDVKM. CDR3 region: CASRILQGDTYEQYF. CDR3 in DNA: TGTGCCAGCAGAATCCTACAGGGTGACACCTACGAGCAGTACTTC.

This chain joins TRBV6-6 and TRBJ1-5, with D hard to call. V was cut by 5 bases and J by 16 bases, with 15 bases left in between. The CDR3 is 11 residues long. CDR1 and CDR2 from the germline V gene are MNHNY and SVGAGI (reference sequence). The DNA of the CDR3 is TGTGCCAGCAGTACCGGGTCCCTGGAACATTTT. This translates into CASSTGSLEHF.

This clone appeared a few times. This chain joins TRBV2 and TRBJ1-1, with D unclear. CDR3 length: 13 residues. CDR1 SNHLY and CDR2 FYNNEI come from the germline V gene. Trimming took off 6 bases at V and 0 bases at J, with 8 bases between the two ends. DNA for the CDR3: TGTGCCAGCAGCCGGGAGCTGAACACTGAAGCTTTCTTT. It encodes CASSRELNTEAFF. The variable domain in full, completed from reference TRBV2 and TRBJ1-1, reads EPEVTQTPSHQVTQMGQEVILRCVPISNHLYFYWYRQILGQKVEFLVSFYNNEISEKSEIFDDQFSVERPDGSNFTLKIRSTKLEDSAMYFCASSRELNTEAFFGQGTRLTVV.

Only a few counts were recorded for this clone. The chain couples TRBV28 to TRBJ2-7; D is possibly TRBD1 (6 bases). The CDR3 totals 13 residues. Germline assignment: CDR1 MDHEN and CDR2 SYDVKM. V was clipped by 7 bases and J by 5 bases, with 15 bases between them. CDR3 loop: CASNGDTANEQYF. CDR3 sequence (DNA): TGTGCCAGCAATGGGGACACGGCTAACGAGCAGTACTTC.

This clone has a handful of counts. Lacking the conserved final phenylalanine or tryptophan, this CDR3 likely reflects a read error. It is unclear where the CDR3 begins or ends on the DNA, so no DNA is shown, and the CDR3 is as TCRdb lists it. The V and J genes are TRBV10-3 and TRBJ2-7; TRBD2 is the table's D call, not checked against the DNA. From germline, CDR1 is ENHRY and CDR2 SYGVKD. The CDR3 spans 13 residues, counting both ends. The chain's CDR3 is CAISTGLAGIFVT.

This clone was observed a handful of times. V and J are TRBV2 and TRBJ1-5; no reliable D call. The CDR3 has 15 residues. The germline CDR1 and CDR2 sequences are SNHLY and FYNNEI. Trimming shortened V by 4 bases and J by 1 base, and 11 bases separated the two germline ends. CDR3 amino acids: CASSVDSESNQPQHF. In nucleotides, the CDR3 is TGTGCCAGCAGTGTGGACTCCGAGAGCAATCAGCCCCAGCATTTT.

This clone was detected a few times. CDR3 sequence reads: CASSEALAVHEQFF. The CDR3 region has the DNA TGTGCCAGTAGTGAAGCACTAGCTGTCCATGAGCAGTTCTTC. The V gene is TRBV19, the J gene TRBJ2-1; weak D call: TRBD2 (6 bases). This CDR3 is 14 amino acids long. Trimming stripped 5 bases from V and 8 bases from J, with 16 bases between. CDR1 is LNHDA, CDR2 SQIVND, per germline (reference sequence).